These 12 T cell receptor beta chains came from one sample sequenced in a study of glioma-infiltrating T cells after dendritic cell vaccination. Profiled with immunoSEQ multiplex PCR; TCRdb holds only in-frame clones, not every one. This sample carries about 67,000 clones, around 86% of them seen once, and the ten largest clones take around 8%. This material consisted of blood, taken before dendritic cell vaccination. The receptors here all came from a human donor with glioblastoma.

The chain carries TRBV7-6 and TRBJ2-7; TRBD2 is a possible D gene (6 bases). Trimming took off 1 base at V and 4 bases at J, with 11 bases between the two ends. The CDR3 runs to 14 residues. Per germline, CDR1 SGHVS and CDR2 FNYEAQ. CDR3: CASSLGGVGYEQYF. The CDR3 bases are TGTGCCAGCAGCTTAGGCGGGGTAGGATACGAGCAGTACTTC.

This clone was seen once. In DNA form, the CDR3 reads TGTGCCTGGGCCGGAACCGGGACAGCAAGGCTTCGCTCTGGAAACACCATATATTTT. Translated, it gives CAWAGTGTARLRSGNTIYF. J is TRBJ1-3 and V is TRBV30; 7 positions match TRBD1. Germline-derived CDR1 and CDR2 are GTSNPN and SVGIG (reference sequence). With V trimmed by 5 bases and J by 0 bases, 19 bases remained unmatched. CDR3 size: 19 residues.

This clone was observed once. The V and J genes are TRBV5-1 and TRBJ2-2; tentatively, D is TRBD1 (5 bases). The CDR3 loop spans 15 amino acids. The germline V and J ends were trimmed by 4 bases and 0 bases, with 10 bases remaining between them. The germline gives CDR1 SGHRS, CDR2 YFSETQ. CDR3 coding DNA: TGCGCCAGCAGCGGAGACAGCGCGAACACCGGGGAGCTGTTTTTT. Translating gives CASSGDSANTGELFF.

In its sample, this clone was seen once. V is TRBV25-1 and J is TRBJ2-7; D possibly corresponds to TRBD1 (7 bases). The V gene's germline CDR1 is MGHDK and CDR2 SYGVNS. The CDR3 spans 16 residues. V lost 3 bases and J 0 bases, leaving 15 bases between the germline ends. CDR3 sequence: CASSDLGGTASYEQYF. The CDR3 DNA reads as TGTGCCAGCAGTGACCTGGGCGGGACAGCCTCCTACGAGCAGTACTTC.

The chain uses TRBV4-2 and TRBJ1-2; D is undetermined. CDR3 length: 12 residues. Germline V gene lookup returns CDR1 LGHNA and CDR2 YNFKEQ. V dropped 0 bases and J dropped 4 bases, with 3 bases sitting between them. DNA for the CDR3: TGTGCCAGCAGCCAAGATATCTATGGCTACACCTTC. Translating it yields CASSQDIYGYTF.

This chain uses TRBV30 with TRBJ2-2; the D is unclear. Germline assignment: CDR1 GTSNPN and CDR2 SVGIG (reference sequence). This CDR3 comprises 11 residues. The V end was cut by 7 bases, the J end by 5 bases, with 8 bases between. The chain's CDR3 is CAFLETGELFF. The CDR3 DNA is TGTGCCTTTCTTGAGACCGGGGAGCTGTTTTTT.

The V and J genes are TRBV7-2 and TRBJ1-6; the D gene is possibly TRBD1 (6 bases). This CDR3 is built from 15 residues. The germline V and J ends were trimmed by 4 bases and 10 bases, with 17 bases remaining between them. Germline lookup yields CDR1 SGHTA and CDR2 FQGNSA. The CDR3 here is CASSSQAGVVSPLHF. The CDR3 DNA sequence: TGTGCCAGCAGCTCCCAGGCAGGGGTTGTATCACCCCTCCACTTT.

This clone was seen a single time. The chain uses TRBV19 and TRBJ2-7; a weak D match, TRBD1 (5 bases). The CDR3 contains 14 residues. Germline V CDR1 and CDR2: LNHDA, SQIVND (reference sequence). V lost 5 bases to trimming and J lost 0 bases, with 11 bases between them. CDR3 residues: CASSDSINSYEQYF. CDR3 sequence (DNA): TGTGCCAGTAGTGACAGTATAAACTCCTACGAGCAGTACTTC.

The chain combines TRBV6-5 with TRBJ1-2; unclear D gene. The ends were cut back, 1 base at V and 2 bases at J, with 5 bases in the middle. This CDR3 spans 13 amino acids. Per the germline V gene, CDR1 is MNHEY and CDR2 is SVGAGI. CDR3 DNA: TGTGCCAGCAGTTACTTCAGGAACTATGGCTACACCTTC. Its protein is CASSYFRNYGYTF.

A note on this clone: The CDR3 end shows no conserved phenylalanine or tryptophan, and so a read error is likely. The gene calls are TRBV5-6 and TRBJ1-1; 9 positions agree with TRBD1. This CDR3 is built from 16 residues. Germline CDR1 SGHDT, CDR2 YYEEEE. Trimming removed 0 bases from V and 4 bases from J; junction bases left unmatched: 7. The CDR3 bases are TGTGCCAGCAGCTTGGAACAGGGGGCGAGGAGCACTGAAGCTTTCCTT. Its protein product is CASSLEQGARSTEAFL.

This rearrangement joins TRBV9 to TRBJ1-4; the D gene is possibly TRBD1 (5 bases). Trimming took 0 bases from V and 5 from J, leaving 11 bases between them. The CDR3 runs to 15 residues. Germline lookup yields CDR1 SGDLS and CDR2 YYNGEE. The CDR3 here is CASSVEGAENEKLFF. The DNA of the CDR3 is TGTGCCAGCAGCGTAGAAGGGGCCGAGAATGAAAAACTGTTTTTT.

This clone is a singleton in its sample. The genes are TRBV5-1 and TRBJ2-1; 9 bases map to TRBD2. Germline V lookup: CDR1 SGHRS, CDR2 YFSETQ. The CDR3 covers 16 residues. V shed 5 bases and J 2 bases; nucleotides not matched to a gene: 8. CDR3 DNA sequence: TGCGCCAGCAGACAAGGACTAGCGAGGCCCTACAATGAGCAGTTCTTC. Amino acids: CASRQGLARPYNEQFF.